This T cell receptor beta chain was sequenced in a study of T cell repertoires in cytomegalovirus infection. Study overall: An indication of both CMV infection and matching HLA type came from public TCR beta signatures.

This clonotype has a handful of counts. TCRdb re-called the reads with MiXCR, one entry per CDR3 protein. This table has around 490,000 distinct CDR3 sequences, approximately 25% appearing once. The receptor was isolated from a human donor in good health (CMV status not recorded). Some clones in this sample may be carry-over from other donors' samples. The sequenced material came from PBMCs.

Here the CDR3 DNA reads TGTGCCAGCAGCTTAGCCCGGGGGGACGGGACCCAGTACTTC. This gives the protein CASSLARGDGTQYF. The chain has TRBV7-6 and TRBJ2-5; 7 nucleotides align to TRBD2. With 0 bases clipped from V and 7 bases from J, the junction kept 5 bases outside the gene matches. There are 14 residues in the CDR3. CDR1 and CDR2 from the germline V gene are SGHVS and FNYEAQ.